Listed here are 2 T cell receptor beta chains from one sample, sequenced in a study of blood T cells in healthy people across ages. With a J-beta primer mix and a sample-barcoded 5' primer, a second PCR ran about 6 to 11 cycles. MiXCR, applied by TCRdb to the 5' RACE reads, yields one record per CDR3 protein. This sample carries hundreds of thousands of distinct CDR3 sequences, 40% to 65% of them seen once, and the ten largest clones take less than 15%. Material for sequencing was blood. The receptors were gathered from a woman aged 80 or over in good health.

V and J are TRBV7-9 and TRBJ2-3; possibly TRBD2 for D (6 bases). Trimming shortened V by 5 bases and J by 5 bases, and 20 bases separated the two germline ends. This CDR3 is built from 16 residues. From germline, CDR1 is SEHNR and CDR2 FQNEAQ (reference sequence). For the CDR3, the DNA is TGTGCCAGCAGCCCCCGGGGGAGCCCCGGACAAGATACGCAGTATTTT. Amino acids: CASSPRGSPGQDTQYF.

V and J are TRBV27 and TRBJ2-7, with 7 nucleotides matching TRBD1. The CDR3 length is 14 residues. The V and J ends lost 5 bases and 4 bases, in that order; junction bases with no gene match: 8. CDR1 MNHEY and CDR2 SMNVEV come from the germline V gene (reference sequence). The CDR3 nucleotides are TGTGCCAGCAGTGTCGACAGGGCGGTATACGAGCAGTACTTC. The encoded protein is CASSVDRAVYEQYF.